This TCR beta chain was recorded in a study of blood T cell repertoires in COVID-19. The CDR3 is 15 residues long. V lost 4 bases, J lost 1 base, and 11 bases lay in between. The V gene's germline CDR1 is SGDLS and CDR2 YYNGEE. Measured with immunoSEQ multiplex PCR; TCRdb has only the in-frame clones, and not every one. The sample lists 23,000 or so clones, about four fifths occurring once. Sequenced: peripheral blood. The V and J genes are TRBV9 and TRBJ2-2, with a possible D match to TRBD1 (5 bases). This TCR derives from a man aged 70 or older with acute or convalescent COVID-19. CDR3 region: CASSSLTVNTGELFF. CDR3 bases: TGTGCCAGCAGCTCCCTGACAGTGAACACCGGGGAGCTGTTTTTT.